These 26 T cell receptor beta chains were all obtained from the same sample, sequenced in a study of blood T cell repertoires in COVID-19. The assay was immunoSEQ multiplex PCR, and TCRdb's table has in-frame clones only and misses some. The sample holds 250,000 to 350,000 clones, around 82% seen once. The specimen sequenced was peripheral blood. The receptors derive from a human donor with COVID-19, enrolled during active disease. The donor label of this sample is uncertain.

The chain uses TRBV15 and TRBJ1-2; D call uncertain. CDR3 size: 15 residues. Per the germline V gene, CDR1 is LNHNV and CDR2 is YYDKDF (reference sequence). V lost 0 bases and J lost 2, with 10 bases in between. The CDR3 region is CATSREGGLNYGYTF. DNA for the CDR3: TGTGCCACCAGCAGAGAGGGCGGGTTAAACTATGGCTACACCTTC.

In DNA form, the CDR3 reads TGTGCCAGTAGATCGACAGGGAGAATGAACACTGAAGCTTTCTTT. Protein: CASRSTGRMNTEAFF. The V gene is TRBV19, the J gene TRBJ1-1; 7 nucleotides match TRBD1. The CDR3 length is 15 residues. Losses at the gene ends were 6 bases for V and 0 bases for J; bases not matched to a gene: 7. Germline-derived CDR1 and CDR2 are LNHDA and SQIVND (reference sequence). The full variable domain, completed using reference TRBV19 and TRBJ1-1, is DGGITQSPKYLFRKEGQNVTLSCEQNLNHDAMYWYRQDPGQGLRLIYYSQIVNDFQKGDIAEGYSVSREKKESFPLTVTSAQKNPTAFYLCASRSTGRMNTEAFFGQGTRLTVV.

The rearrangement joins TRBV27 to TRBJ1-5; 7 bases are a match to TRBD1. The ends lost 5 bases at V and 0 bases at J; junction bases unmatched: 7. The CDR3 runs 16 residues. The germline gives CDR1 MNHEY, CDR2 SMNVEV (reference sequence). The chain's CDR3 is CASSETTGISNQPQHF. CDR3 nucleotide sequence: TGTGCCAGCAGTGAAACGACAGGGATTAGCAATCAGCCCCAGCATTTT.

V gene TRBV11-2 combines with J gene TRBJ1-1; 9 nucleotides align to TRBD1. Losses at the gene ends were 5 bases for V and 3 bases for J; bases not matched to a gene: 4. This CDR3 is 14 amino acids long. CDR1 and CDR2 from the germline V gene are SGHAT and FQNNGV. CDR3 DNA: TGTGCCAGCAGCGCACAGGGGGCGGACACTGAAGCTTTCTTT. Its protein is CASSAQGADTEAFF.

This sequence joins TRBV9 and TRBJ1-2; tentative D call: TRBD1 (5 bases). There are 16 residues in the CDR3. The ends were cut back, 3 bases at V and 4 bases at J, with 19 bases in the middle. The germline V gene has CDR1 SGDLS and CDR2 YYNGEE. The CDR3 DNA reads TGTGCCAGCAGCGAAACCGGGACGGGGGACCTCTATGGCTACACCTTC. Amino acid sequence: CASSETGTGDLYGYTF.

The chain joins TRBV2 to TRBJ1-1; D gene uncertain. V lost 7 bases, J lost 3 bases, and 15 bases lay in between. The germline V gene has CDR1 SNHLY and CDR2 FYNNEI. CDR3 length: 14 residues. The DNA of the CDR3 is TGTGCCAGCACCCTGCGTTCGGGGTACACTGAAGCTTTCTTT. Amino acids: CASTLRSGYTEAFF.

The chain links TRBV19 to TRBJ2-7; D is possibly TRBD2 (5 bases). The CDR3 runs 12 residues. Trimming shortened V by 8 bases and J by 5 bases, and 13 bases separated the two germline ends. CDR1 is LNHDA, CDR2 SQIVND, per germline (reference sequence). The CDR3 coding sequence is TGTGCCAGTGGATATCGGGGAAACGAGCAGTACTTC. The encoded protein is CASGYRGNEQYF. Full variable domain (outside the CDR3, taken from reference TRBV19 and TRBJ2-7): DGGITQSPKYLFRKEGQNVTLSCEQNLNHDAMYWYRQDPGQGLRLIYYSQIVNDFQKGDIAEGYSVSREKKESFPLTVTSAQKNPTAFYLCASGYRGNEQYFGPGTRLTVT.

The J gene is TRBJ2-7, the V gene TRBV6-5, with D perhaps matching TRBD1 (6 bases). Trimming removed 6 bases at V and 0 bases at J, with 12 bases between. CDR3 length: 14 amino acids. Per germline, CDR1 MNHEY and CDR2 SVGAGI. The CDR3 DNA reads as TGTGCCAGCAGGACCGGGACATTCTCCTACGAGCAGTACTTC. Amino acid sequence: CASRTGTFSYEQYF.

The CDR3 reads CASSLEGTGGSGDTQYF. CDR3 DNA sequence: TGTGCCAGCAGCTTAGAGGGGACAGGGGGCTCTGGGGATACGCAGTATTTT. This sequence joins TRBV11-3 and TRBJ2-3; 12 positions match TRBD1. Unmatched junction bases numbered 7, after V lost 0 bases and J lost 6 bases. CDR1 and CDR2 (germline): SGHNT, YENEEA. The CDR3 covers 17 residues. The full variable domain, with the rest looked up from reference TRBV11-3 and TRBJ2-3, is EAGVVQSPRYKIIEKKQPVAFWCNPISGHNTLYWYLQNLGQGPELLIRYENEEAVDDSQLPKDRFSAERLKGVDSTLKIQPAELGDSAVYLCASSLEGTGGSGDTQYFGPGTRLTVL.

The chain joins TRBV7-3 to TRBJ1-2; D is perhaps TRBD1 (6 bases). V was shortened by 5 bases and J by 7 bases, with 23 bases between the two germline ends. Germline lookup yields CDR1 SGHTA and CDR2 FQGTGA. CDR3 size: 16 residues. The CDR3 DNA reads TGTGCCAGCAGCCAAAGCTTAGGGTACGGGACAATTGGCTACACCTTC. Protein product: CASSQSLGYGTIGYTF.

The chain combines TRBV29-1 with TRBJ2-7, with D perhaps TRBD1 (6 bases). The V and J ends lost 7 bases and 4 bases respectively, with 23 bases between them. This CDR3 region has 15 residues. Germline V gives CDR1 SQVTM, CDR2 ANQGSEA. In DNA, the CDR3 is TGCAGCGCTGCAGGGACACCAAGAACCTCATACGAGCAGTACTTC. Protein sequence: CSAAGTPRTSYEQYF.

Ten or more counts support this clone. The rearrangement links TRBV6-2 or TRBV6-3 to TRBJ1-1; TRBD1 is a possible D gene (6 bases). V shed 4 bases and J shed 7 bases, with 16 bases lying between them. CDR3 length: 14 amino acids. The V gene's germline CDR1 is MNHEY and CDR2 SVGEGT. The CDR3 spells CASSSLQGYGEAFF. The CDR3 region has the DNA TGTGCCAGCAGTTCTCTACAGGGATATGGTGAAGCTTTCTTT.

The chain uses TRBV7-2 and TRBJ2-1; 10 bases are shared with TRBD1. In germline, CDR1 is SGHTA, CDR2 FQGNSA. V lost 5 bases and J lost 3; bases outside the gene matches: 7. The CDR3 consists of 16 residues. Written as DNA, the CDR3 is TGTGCCAGCAGCACCGGGACAGGGGACTTCTACAATGAGCAGTTCTTC. Encoded protein: CASSTGTGDFYNEQFF.

This clone has just one count. This chain links TRBV6-5 with TRBJ1-2; a weak D match, TRBD1 (6 bases). V lost 10 bases and J lost 8, with 23 bases in between. Germline V CDR1 and CDR2: MNHEY, SVGAGI. This CDR3 contains 14 residues. In DNA form, the CDR3 reads TGTGCCACTATACTTGAAGTGGGGGCCGGCGGCTACACCTTC. Amino acid sequence: CATILEVGAGGYTF.

This sequence joins TRBV24-1 and TRBJ2-5; 14 bases align to TRBD2. There are 17 residues in the CDR3. Trimming took 4 bases from V and 2 from J; bases not matched to a gene: 5. The germline V gene encodes CDR1 KGHDR and CDR2 SFDVKD. The chain's CDR3 is CATSETGLAGGQETQYF. The CDR3 DNA reads TGTGCCACCAGTGAGACTGGACTAGCGGGAGGACAAGAGACCCAGTACTTC.

The gene calls are TRBV3-1 (or the pseudogene TRBV3-2) and TRBJ2-3; D uncertain. The CDR3 sequence is 15 residues long. V was trimmed by 1 base and J by 6 bases, leaving 14 bases between them. Germline lookup yields CDR1 LGHDT and CDR2 YNNKEL (reference sequence). CDR3 DNA sequence: TGTGCCAGCAGCCAAGTTGCTAGTTTGAGGGATACGCAGTATTTT. Encoded protein: CASSQVASLRDTQYF.

The chain combines TRBV11-2 with TRBJ2-5; D possibly corresponds to TRBD2 (5 bases). The V gene's germline CDR1 is SGHAT and CDR2 FQNNGV. V was trimmed by 7 bases and J by 4 bases, leaving 16 bases between them. The length of the CDR3 is 14 residues. CDR3 in amino acids: CASTGGLGRETQYF. CDR3 DNA: TGTGCCAGCACCGGAGGTTTGGGGAGAGAGACCCAGTACTTC.

The genes are TRBV2 and TRBJ1-5; D perhaps matches TRBD1 (6 bases). Germline loops: CDR1 SNHLY, CDR2 FYNNEI. The V end lost 7 bases, the J end lost 2 bases, and 12 bases lay between the germline ends. The CDR3 sequence is 14 residues long. The DNA of the CDR3 is TGTGCCAGCACTCGGGGGGGCGGCAATCAGCCCCAGCATTTT. This sequence encodes CASTRGGGNQPQHF.

V gene TRBV9 combines with J gene TRBJ2-7; the D is unclear. The CDR3 is 14 residues long. Germline V gene sequence: CDR1 SGDLS, CDR2 YYNGEE. Trimming shortened V by 0 bases and J by 0 bases, and 7 bases separated the two germline ends. Here the CDR3 DNA reads TGTGCCAGCAGCGTAGGGCTGAACTCCTACGAGCAGTACTTC. As protein: CASSVGLNSYEQYF.

The chain links TRBV28 to TRBJ2-6, with D perhaps TRBD1 (5 bases). The CDR3 is made up of 15 amino acids. V was clipped by 3 bases and J by 5 bases, with 11 bases between them. From germline, CDR1 is MDHEN and CDR2 SYDVKM. This CDR3 is CASSFGALRANVLTF. In DNA, the CDR3 is TGTGCCAGCAGTTTTGGGGCACTGAGGGCCAACGTCCTGACTTTC.

V gene TRBV19 combines with J gene TRBJ1-3, with D maybe TRBD1 (6 bases). Per germline, CDR1 LNHDA and CDR2 SQIVND (reference sequence). Trimming took off 5 bases at V and 2 bases at J, with 10 bases between the two ends. This CDR3 is 14 amino acids long. The CDR3 is CASSEQGPGNTIYF. CDR3 coding DNA: TGTGCCAGTAGTGAACAGGGACCTGGAAACACCATATATTTT.

This sequence joins TRBV25-1 and TRBJ1-2; D unresolved. Germline V CDR1 and CDR2: MGHDK, SYGVNS. The CDR3 spans 15 residues. V lost 0 bases and J lost 0, with 8 bases in between. In DNA, the CDR3 is TGTGCCAGCAGTGAATATTCCGGAGCTAACTATGGCTACACCTTC. As protein: CASSEYSGANYGYTF.

CDR3 region: CASSLVGPRGGNTIYF. CDR3 coding DNA: TGTGCCAGCAGCTTAGTAGGCCCCCGGGGAGGAAACACCATATATTTT. This chain joins TRBV11-2 and TRBJ1-3; unclear D gene. V was clipped by 1 base and J by 4 bases, with 14 bases between them. The length of the CDR3 is 16 residues. Germline loops: CDR1 SGHAT, CDR2 FQNNGV.

The rearrangement joins TRBV19 to TRBJ2-7; 9 bases map to TRBD1. The germline V gene has CDR1 LNHDA and CDR2 SQIVND (reference sequence). The V gene end was trimmed by 2 bases and the J gene end by 7 bases; junction bases not matched to a gene: 9. The length of the CDR3 is 15 residues. Here the CDR3 DNA reads TGTGCCAGTAGTATACCCGGGACAGGGCGGGTGGAGCAGTACTTC. Amino acids: CASSIPGTGRVEQYF.

The V call is TRBV5-1, the J call TRBJ2-7; TRBD2 aligns across 13 bases. The CDR3 extends over 18 amino acids. Germline CDR1 and CDR2: SGHRS and YFSETQ. V dropped 2 bases and J dropped 2; count of bases not matched to a gene: 10. Here the CDR3 DNA reads TGCGCCAGCAGCTTCCGGGGGGGACTAGCGGGGAATCCCTACGAGCAGTACTTC. As protein: CASSFRGGLAGNPYEQYF. Based on the CDR3 plus reference TRBV5-1 and TRBJ2-7, the full variable domain is KAGVTQTPRYLIKTRGQQVTLSCSPISGHRSVSWYQQTPGQGLQFLFEYFSETQRNKGNFPGRFSGRQFSNSRSEMNVSTLELGDSALYLCASSFRGGLAGNPYEQYFGPGTRLTVT.

Points on this clone: Other nucleotide sequences from this sample produce the same CDR3. The chain is built from TRBV29-1 and TRBJ1-1, with D perhaps TRBD1 (5 bases). Germline V lookup: CDR1 SQVTM, CDR2 ANQGSEA. V was cut by 4 bases and J by 3 bases, with 9 bases left in between. The CDR3 consists of 12 residues. The CDR3 region is CSVGVGDTEAFF. Here the CDR3 DNA reads TGCAGCGTTGGGGTAGGGGACACTGAAGCTTTCTTT.